This T cell receptor beta chain was retrieved from a study of blood T cell repertoires in COVID-19 (dated by TCRdb to 2018 to 2020). Study-level background: Collaborator samples came from the United States, Italy and Spain and covered acute and convalescent phases of COVID-19. Samples came from the ongoing ImmuneRACE study (first 160 participants) plus 1,254 subjects from 6 global collaborators. Subjects who had been exposed to COVID-19, were actively infected with it, or had recovered from it provided the deeply sampled blood TCRbeta repertoires that made up the dataset. Where available, HLA class I and class II types were taken from metadata supplied by the sample provider and were not determined by assay-based typing. Sample metadata almost always included a de-identified subject ID, COVID-19 status, age in years and sex. The repertoires were released in a freely available public database meant as a resource for research on the immune response to SARS-CoV-2. The material from the prospective study consisted of cDNA or gDNA derived from T cells, B-cell-depleted T cells, or PBMCs.

Results the study describes overall, beyond this receptor: How much clinical and demographic metadata was included differed by source and by participant, and the metadata was provided uncurated.

Points on this clone: This clone's antigen is unknown. Per-base quality was not reported, and no clone a single base away is much larger than it.

Enrolling through a virtual design, the prospective study's participants ranged in age from about 18 to 100 years and lived across 20 to 30 United States geographic areas. In the prospective study, participants were assigned to cohorts based on the clinical history participants reported in a screening survey and a study questionnaire. For ImmuneRACE Cohort 3, a participant was defined as recovered based on two consecutive negative NP/OP PCR tests, clearance by a healthcare professional, or resolution of symptoms. Mobile phlebotomists in the prospective study collected whole blood, serum and a nasopharyngeal or oropharyngeal swab from every participant. Prospective study participants could optionally give additional blood draws and questionnaires over a roughly 2-month period. Blood samples from the prospective study were shipped frozen or at room temperature prior to DNA extraction. The immunoSEQ Assay, a bias-controlled multiplex PCR, was used to amplify TCRbeta CDR3 regions from genomic DNA. The paper's data handling went like this. The number of nucleated cells in each sample was estimated by amplification of reference gene primers within the assay. To quantify the absolute abundance of each unique TCRbeta CDR3 rearrangement, sequence reads were collapsed and filtered. Productive Simpson clonality was computed per sample as the square root of Simpson's diversity index over productive rearrangements. TCRdb holds this immuneACCESS table with in-frame rearrangements only. Some clones are missing; in checked studies, unresolved V genes explain under half, and the rest has no known cause. V, J and clone size derive from that table, while D and trimming were established from the DNA sequence. Counted in this sample were about 200,000 clones; around 81% of them appeared once. Clones ranked in the top ten supply less than 9.5% of the sample.

The germline V gene provides CDR1 SNHLY and CDR2 FYNNEI. Measured from the cysteine to the phenylalanine, the CDR3 is 13 residues long. Only the CDR3 part of the read is kept: 39 bases, read in frame from the first base. The V and J ends are trimmed by 5 bases and 5 bases, leaving 12 bases between them. This clonotype was sampled from a middle-aged man who had recovered from COVID-19. The rearranged segments are TRBV2 and TRBJ2-5; TRBD1 is perhaps the D gene, given 6 matching bases. Specimen: PBMCs or T cells enriched from blood (not recorded which). The sequence in DNA is TGTGCCAGCAGTCGGGACATCGCCGAGACCCAGTACTTC. Translation gives CASSRDIAETQYF.